This passage covers 19 T cell receptor beta chains from one sample sequenced in a study of identical twins (dated by TCRdb to 2015 to 2016). The library was built by means of 5' RACE. The sequencer listed for this sample is Illumina HiSeq 2000. The public reads were reprocessed in TCRdb via fastp at Q25 and MiXCR, keeping in-frame beta chains. Rows merge per CDR3 protein into single entries with the most common DNA and genes. For this sample the table gives approximately 94,000 distinct CDR3 sequences, of which less than 6.5% were detected only once. The top ten constitute roughly 12% of the sample. The sequenced sample was memory T cells sorted from blood. This specimen's cell subset or site label, interpreted: CD45RO+ enriched T cells. The receptors derive from a woman between 45 and 65 years old in good health.

This clonotype occurred many times. The genes are TRBV5-1 and TRBJ2-7; TRBD2 matches 11 bases. The germline V gene encodes CDR1 SGHRS and CDR2 YFSETQ. Trimming removed 8 bases from V and 3 bases from J; junction bases left unmatched: 7. CDR3 size: 14 residues. CDR3 loop: CASFDLAGGYEQYF. DNA for the CDR3: TGCGCCAGTTTCGACCTAGCGGGAGGCTACGAGCAGTACTTC.

This clonotype was counted at least ten times. The CDR3 coding sequence is TGTGCCACCAGTCAGGACACTTACAATGAGCAGTTCTTC. Residues: CATSQDTYNEQFF. The chain employs TRBV24-1 and TRBJ2-1; tentatively, D is TRBD1 (5 bases). The V end lost 6 bases, the J end lost 4 bases, and 9 bases lay between the germline ends. Germline V lookup: CDR1 KGHDR, CDR2 SFDVKD. The CDR3 sequence is 13 residues long.

This clonotype has a count of ten or more. The chain uses TRBV3-1 and TRBJ1-6; D gene ambiguous. Germline CDR1 is LGHDT and CDR2 is YNNKEL (reference sequence). Trimming took off 1 base at V and 0 bases at J, with 10 bases between the two ends. CDR3 length: 17 residues. CDR3 region: CASSQVPGSSYNSPLHF. As DNA, the CDR3 is TGTGCCAGCAGCCAAGTCCCGGGCTCCTCCTATAATTCACCCCTCCACTTT.

This clonotype was seen more than once but under ten times. Since a much larger clone is just one base distant, this may be a read error. This chain links TRBV6-9 with TRBJ2-3; D remains ambiguous. Trimming removed 6 bases at V and 2 bases at J, with 6 bases between. The CDR3 runs 12 residues. Germline V CDR1 and CDR2: MNHGY, SVAAGI. The CDR3 DNA reads as TGTGCCAGCAGCCTCCACACAGATACGCAGTATTTT. It translates to CASSLHTDTQYF.

This clonotype was counted at least ten times. The genes are TRBV20-1 and TRBJ2-7, with TRBD2 matching 10 bases. The J segment lost 8 bases and the V segment lost 6 bases, leaving 16 bases of the junction unmatched. CDR3 length: 15 amino acids. Germline V gene sequence: CDR1 DFQATT, CDR2 SNEGSKA (reference sequence). The CDR3 loop is CSARSTGTSVVKQYF. In DNA, the CDR3 is TGCAGTGCCCGATCCACCGGGACTAGCGTTGTTAAGCAGTACTTC.

This clonotype was detected ten times or more. The V gene is TRBV10-3, the J gene TRBJ2-3; 8 nucleotides line up with TRBD2. The germline CDR1 and CDR2 sequences are ENHRY and SYGVKD. With 6 bases clipped from V and 4 bases from J, the junction kept 6 bases outside the gene matches. The CDR3 loop spans 14 amino acids. CDR3 loop: CAIRGAGEADTQYF. The CDR3 nucleotides are TGTGCCATCAGGGGAGCGGGAGAGGCAGATACGCAGTATTTT.

This clonotype has at least ten counts. The chain has TRBV11-2 and TRBJ2-5, with a possible D match to TRBD2 (5 bases). CDR3 length: 15 amino acids. Germline loops: CDR1 SGHAT, CDR2 FQNNGV. The V end lost 6 bases, the J end lost 2 bases, and 16 bases lay between the germline ends. This CDR3 reads CASSPGRTGQETQYF. CDR3 bases: TGTGCCAGCAGTCCCGGTCGGACGGGGCAAGAGACCCAGTACTTC.

Many counts were recorded for this clonotype. V is TRBV7-9 and J is TRBJ2-5; no clear D. V dropped 5 bases and J dropped 4 bases, with 8 bases sitting between them. The CDR3 length is 12 residues. CDR1 and CDR2 from the germline V gene are SEHNR and FQNEAQ (reference sequence). For the CDR3, the DNA is TGTGCCAGCAGCCTAAATAGAGAGACCCAGTACTTC. Translated, it gives CASSLNRETQYF.

This clonotype was counted only a few times. The rearrangement links TRBV3-1 to TRBJ1-1; 8 nucleotides align to TRBD1. The CDR3 has 14 amino acids. V lost 4 bases to trimming and J lost 9 bases; unmatched junction nucleotides: 10. Germline CDR1 is LGHDT and CDR2 is YNNKEL (reference sequence). The CDR3 region is CASSLGQGIRKAFF. The CDR3 region has the DNA TGTGCCAGCAGCCTTGGACAGGGAATCCGGAAAGCTTTCTTT.

This clonotype was seen a few times. The genes are TRBV6-1 and TRBJ2-3; 7 nucleotides match TRBD2. CDR1 is MNHNS, CDR2 SASEGT, per germline. V lost 7 bases to trimming and J lost 4 bases; unmatched junction nucleotides: 17. This CDR3 contains 17 residues. In DNA, the CDR3 is TGTGCCAGCACCGGGAGGTCTCAGCGGGCCTTACCAGATACGCAGTATTTT. Translating it yields CASTGRSQRALPDTQYF.

Only a few counts were recorded for this clonotype. The chain carries TRBV12-3 or TRBV12-4 and TRBJ1-4, with 9 positions matching TRBD1. CDR3 length equals 15 residues. V gave up 6 bases and J gave up 8 bases; unmatched junction bases: 10. The CDR3 DNA reads TGTGCCAGCAGAGATGATGGGACAGGGCAAGAAAAACTGTTTTTT. Translated: CASRDDGTGQEKLFF.

This clonotype was counted only a few times. The chain links TRBV3-1 to TRBJ2-6, with D possibly TRBD1 on 6 matching bases. This CDR3 contains 19 residues. Germline CDR1 is LGHDT and CDR2 is YNNKEL (reference sequence). The germline V and J ends were trimmed by 4 bases and 0 bases, with 19 bases remaining between them. CDR3 bases: TGTGCCAGCAGCCCACCATTCGGGACACCAGGCTCTGGGGCCAACGTCCTGACTTTC. Protein sequence: CASSPPFGTPGSGANVLTF.

This clonotype was seen many times. The chain joins TRBV2 to TRBJ1-2, with 9 bases matching TRBD1. The CDR3 loop spans 15 amino acids. CDR1 SNHLY and CDR2 FYNNEI come from the germline V gene. The junction had 7 bases not matched to a gene; V was cut back by 1 base and J by 7 bases. The CDR3 is CASSEDRGRPGGYTF. Written as DNA, the CDR3 is TGTGCCAGCAGTGAAGACAGGGGGCGCCCCGGTGGCTACACCTTC. The variable domain in full, with the rest retrieved from reference TRBV2 and TRBJ1-2, is EPEVTQTPSHQVTQMGQEVILRCVPISNHLYFYWYRQILGQKVEFLVSFYNNEISEKSEIFDDQFSVERPDGSNFTLKIRSTKLEDSAMYFCASSEDRGRPGGYTFGSGTRLTVV.

The gene calls are TRBV24-1 and TRBJ2-1, with 16 bases aligning to TRBD2. Trimming cost V 7 bases and J 9 bases; bases outside gene matches: 2. This CDR3 spans 14 amino acids. Germline V CDR1 and CDR2: KGHDR, SFDVKD. In DNA, the CDR3 is TGTGCCACCAGAGGGACTAGCGGGAGGGCTGAGCAGTTCTTC. Amino acid sequence: CATRGTSGRAEQFF.

This clonotype occurred many times. The chain employs TRBV10-1 and TRBJ2-1, with D uncertain. Germline V lookup: CDR1 WNHNN, CDR2 SYGVQD (reference sequence). The CDR3 extends over 14 amino acids. V lost 2 bases and J lost 3, with 8 bases in between. The CDR3, as DNA: TGCGCCAGCAGTGAGCCCGGACGCTACAATGAGCAGTTCTTC. It translates to CASSEPGRYNEQFF.

The chain combines TRBV3-1 with TRBJ2-7; D is perhaps TRBD2 (5 bases). Between the trimmed V and J ends, which lost 6 bases and 6 bases, there was a span of 21 bases. This CDR3 spans 15 amino acids. Germline values: CDR1 LGHDT, CDR2 YNNKEL (reference sequence). The CDR3 region is CASSTLAGGRSEQYF. The CDR3 bases are TGTGCCAGCAGTACCCTAGCCGGAGGTCGTAGCGAGCAGTACTTC.

About this clonotype: A junction boundary mismatches the germline segment, possibly from a read error. This chain links TRBV3-1 with TRBJ2-1, with D maybe TRBD2 (6 bases). CDR1 and CDR2 from the germline V gene are LGHDT and YNNKEL (reference sequence). The CDR3 totals 16 residues. The CDR3 DNA follows: TGTACCAGCAGCCAGAGTAGCGGAGCTTCCTACAATGAGCAGTTCTTC. Amino acid sequence: CTSSQSSGASYNEQFF.

In this sample, this clonotype turned up many times. The rearrangement links TRBV7-8 to TRBJ1-5; D may be TRBD1 (6 bases). The CDR3 has 14 amino acids. V dropped 5 bases and J dropped 5 bases, with 13 bases sitting between them. Germline CDR1 is SGHVS and CDR2 is FQNEAQ. DNA for the CDR3: TGTGCCAGCAGCCCCCGGACAGCCGATCAGCCCCAGCATTTT. This encodes CASSPRTADQPQHF.

This sequence joins TRBV5-1 and TRBJ2-5; TRBD1 or TRBD2 may be the D gene (5 bases each). The CDR3 is 18 residues long. Germline V lookup: CDR1 SGHRS, CDR2 YFSETQ. Between the trimmed V and J ends, which lost 6 bases and 1 base, there was a span of 25 bases. The CDR3 nucleotides read TGCGCCAGCACATCGGGACCGTCAGGTGGGATCTTCCAAGAGACCCAGTACTTC. Amino acids: CASTSGPSGGIFQETQYF.